These T cell receptor beta chains were read from a single sample in a study of T cell responses to AZD1222 COVID-19 vaccine. The method was immunoSEQ multiplex PCR; TCRdb's version includes in-frame clones alone and lacks a portion of them. The table has over 100,000 clones, roughly nine tenths seen once; the top ten hold just over 2.5%. The sample was peripheral blood, taken 28 days after the second AZD1222 dose. These receptors all stem from an adult who received the AZD1222 COVID-19 vaccine. Each CDR3 is given with its conserved first and last residue. The D gene is left open where the match is weak. Rows give clone size only sometimes, using once, few, many, or a class for an expanded clone.

j_call d_call clone_size v_call cdr3_nt cdr3_aa
TRBJ1-2 NA few TRBV2 TGTGCCAGCAGTGGTGGATTTAACTATGGCTACACCTTC CASSGGFNYGYTF
TRBJ1-2 NA NA TRBV6-5 TGTGCCAGCAGCCGGGGGGGCAGGGGAAACTATGGCTACACCTTC CASSRGGRGNYGYTF
TRBJ2-1 TRBD2 few TRBV27 TGTGCCAGCAGTTCTAGCGGGGGGGCCTACAATGAGCAGTTCTTC CASSSSGGAYNEQFF
TRBJ2-7 TRBD1 NA TRBV15 TGTGCCACCAGCAGGGACAGGGGATCCTACGAGCAGTACTTC CATSRDRGSYEQYF
TRBJ2-3 NA few TRBV27 TGTGCCAGCAGTCCCCGTTTTGGGTCGGATACGCAGTATTTT CASSPRFGSDTQYF
TRBJ1-1 TRBD1 NA TRBV29-1 TGCAGCGTTGGCGACAGGGACTTTTCTTTCTTT CSVGDRDFSFF
TRBJ2-2 NA NA TRBV7-2 TGTGCCAGCAGCTTGTTTACGGGGGTGAACACCGGGGAGCTGTTTTTT CASSLFTGVNTGELFF
TRBJ1-4 NA NA TRBV5-1 TGCGCCAGCAGCTTGGTCCAGGGCCGAGGGGAAAAACTGTTTTTT CASSLVQGRGEKLFF
TRBJ1-3 NA few TRBV7-2 TGTGCCAGCAGCTTGCAGGGTTTTACCCCCCAGGACTTT CASSLQGFTPQDF
TRBJ1-1 TRBD1 NA TRBV5-4 TGTGCCAGCATCCCTACAGGGGGCCCGAATATGAACACTGAAGCTTTCTTT CASIPTGGPNMNTEAFF
TRBJ2-2 TRBD2 NA TRBV5-1 TGCGCCAGCAGCCAAAATCCGACTAGCGGGGGGCTAAACGGGGAGCTGTTTTTT CASSQNPTSGGLNGELFF
TRBJ1-5 NA NA TRBV30 TGTGCCTGGAGCCCGGGGAGGCATCAGCCCCAGCATTTT CAWSPGRHQPQHF
TRBJ1-2 NA NA TRBV7-9 TGTGCCAGCAGCTTAGGGACAAACTATGGCTACACCTTC CASSLGTNYGYTF
TRBJ2-2 NA NA TRBV28 TGTGCCAGCAGTTTATCGGGTAGCGGCAACACCGGGGAGCTGTTTTTT CASSLSGSGNTGELFF
TRBJ2-7 NA NA TRBV15 TGTGCCACCAGTCTCAGGTTGAGGGGCTACGAGCAGTACTTC CATSLRLRGYEQYF
TRBJ1-2 TRBD1 NA TRBV4-3 TGCGCCAGCAGCCAATCATCCAGGGGGCTCCCCTCCTATGGCTACACCTTC CASSQSSRGLPSYGYTF
TRBJ2-2 NA few TRBV19 TGTGCCAGTAGCGACCCTGGTCAAAAAACCGGGGAGCTGTTTTTT CASSDPGQKTGELFF
TRBJ2-3 TRBD1 NA TRBV9 TGTGCCAGCAGCGTAGGACAGGGGTTTCGAGATACGCAGTATTTT CASSVGQGFRDTQYF
TRBJ2-2 TRBD2 once TRBV5-1 TGCGCCAGCAGCCATATCGGGACTACCAACACCGGGGAGCTGTTTTTT CASSHIGTTNTGELFF
TRBJ1-2 TRBD1 NA TRBV6-4 TGTGCCAGCAGTGACCAGCCGGGACAGACACTCTATGGCTACACCTTC CASSDQPGQTLYGYTF
TRBJ1-2 NA NA TRBV20-1 TGCAGTGCTAGTTTACAGGATGGCTACACCTTC CSASLQDGYTF
TRBJ1-5 NA few TRBV3-1/TRBV3-2 TGTGCCAGCAGCCAGAGCAATCAGCCCCAGCATTTT CASSQSNQPQHF
TRBJ1-1 NA NA TRBV7-2 TGTGCCAGCAGCATAGGACAGCCCACGTCTGGTGAAGCTTTCTTT CASSIGQPTSGEAFF
TRBJ2-1 TRBD1 NA TRBV19 TGTGCCAGTAGTATTTCAATCCCAGGGACAGGGGCAAATGAGCAGTTCTTC CASSISIPGTGANEQFF
TRBJ2-5 TRBD1 NA TRBV5-5 TGTGCCAGCAGCTGGACAGGGGGTTTCCAAGAGACCCAGTACTTC CASSWTGGFQETQYF
TRBJ1-3 NA NA TRBV18 TGTGCCAGCTCACCAGGGGGATCTGGAAACACCATATATTTT CASSPGGSGNTIYF
TRBJ2-7 NA NA TRBV5-1 TGCGCCAGCAGCCCACCGTCCTACGAGCAGTACTTC CASSPPSYEQYF
TRBJ1-1 NA few TRBV7-2 TGTGCCAGCAGCCCTCAACAGGGAATACGCGCTGAAGCTTTCTTT CASSPQQGIRAEAFF
TRBJ2-2 TRBD1 NA TRBV19 TGTGCCAGTAGTCCATTGACAGGGAAACCCGGGGAGCTGTTTTTT CASSPLTGKPGELFF
TRBJ2-1 NA NA TRBV7-8 TGTGCCAGCAGCTTAGGCAGAAACAATGAGCAGTTCTTC CASSLGRNNEQFF
TRBJ1-1 NA NA TRBV7-9 TGTGCCAGTACGGGTGGCTGGGACACTGAAGCTTTCTTT CASTGGWDTEAFF
TRBJ2-1 NA NA TRBV11-2 TGTGCCAGCAGTACGTTAGGGATCTACAATGAGCAGTTCTTC CASSTLGIYNEQFF
TRBJ1-2 NA NA TRBV5-1 TGCGCCAGCAGCAGATCCCCCGGGGGGTCTACTAACTATGGCTACACCTTC CASSRSPGGSTNYGYTF
TRBJ1-2 TRBD1 NA TRBV5-1 TGCGCCAGCAGCCCGGGACAGGGCTGGGGAATGAACTATGGCTACACCTTC CASSPGQGWGMNYGYTF
TRBJ1-2 NA NA TRBV18 TGTGCCAGCTCACCCGGACGGGACTATGGCTACACCTTC CASSPGRDYGYTF
TRBJ1-4 NA NA TRBV6-5 TGTGCCAGTTCGGCCGGGGCACCTAATGAAAAACTGTTTTTT CASSAGAPNEKLFF
TRBJ1-5 NA once TRBV18 TGTGCCAGCTCTCCCAACGGACGCAATCAGCCCCAGCATTTT CASSPNGRNQPQHF
TRBJ2-7 NA NA TRBV6-5 TGTGCCAGCAGTTACCAGCCCGAGGGCTACGAGCAGTACTTC CASSYQPEGYEQYF
TRBJ2-7 NA NA TRBV27 TGTGCCAGCGGACTTACCGGGACACTGCCCTACGAGCAGTACTTC CASGLTGTLPYEQYF
TRBJ1-1 NA once TRBV7-9 TGTGCCAGCAGCTCTAGGGACGGACTGTCCATGAACACTGAAGCTTTCTTT CASSSRDGLSMNTEAFF
TRBJ1-3 TRBD1 few TRBV7-2 TGTGCCAGCAGCTCCCGGACAGGGGATGGTAACACCATATATTTT CASSSRTGDGNTIYF
TRBJ1-1 TRBD1 NA TRBV2 TGTGCCAGCAGTGGACAGGGGGCCTCTGAAGCTTTCTTT CASSGQGASEAFF
TRBJ2-1 NA NA TRBV7-9 TGTGCCAGCAGCTTCGGTTTGGGTGAGCAGTTCTTC CASSFGLGEQFF
TRBJ1-2 NA NA TRBV27 TGTGCCAGCAGTTTTTACGGGGATCACTATGGCTACACCTTC CASSFYGDHYGYTF
TRBJ1-2 NA NA TRBV3-1/TRBV3-2 TGTGCCAGCAGCCAAGATACGGGGGAGGCGTATGGCTACACCTTC CASSQDTGEAYGYTF
TRBJ1-5 TRBD1 NA TRBV7-2 TGTGCCAGCAGCACTTCGACAGGGACGGAGCAGCCCCAGCATTTT CASSTSTGTEQPQHF
TRBJ2-7 NA NA TRBV7-2 TGTGCCAGCAGCTTAGCAGCGGAGACCTACGAGCAGTACTTC CASSLAAETYEQYF
TRBJ2-2 TRBD2 NA TRBV5-1 TGCGCCAGCAGCTTAGCGGGGAAAGCCGGGGAGCTGTTTTTT CASSLAGKAGELFF
TRBJ1-2 NA NA TRBV29-1 TGCAGCGCGCCAGGGCTCTATGGCTACACCTTC CSAPGLYGYTF
TRBJ2-4 NA few TRBV4-1 TGCGCCAGCAGCCAAGTGAGTGTCGTGGATATAGCCAAAAACATTCAGTACTTC CASSQVSVVDIAKNIQYF